This TCR beta chain derives from a study of blood T cell repertoires in COVID-19. Across the whole study: Whether acute or convalescent, the COVID-19 samples came from the United States, Italy and Spain.

Methods used by the authors: Reference gene primers were amplified, and this amplification served to estimate nucleated cell counts. The assay was immunoSEQ multiplex PCR, and TCRdb's table has in-frame clones only and misses some. D and trimming come from the DNA, and the V and J calls and clone size come from that table. The data hold some 240,000 clones, with about 90% observed a single time. This clone was seen only once. The specimen was peripheral blood. This sequence originates from a man aged 60 to 75 with COVID-19, enrolled during active disease.

For the CDR3, the DNA is TGTGCCAGCAGCGTTCAGGGGTACTATAATTCACCCCTCCACTTT. It encodes CASSVQGYYNSPLHF. The J gene is TRBJ1-6, the V gene TRBV7-2, with D perhaps matching TRBD1 (6 bases). V lost 5 bases, J lost 3 bases, and 11 bases lay in between. Germline V CDR1 and CDR2: SGHTA, FQGNSA. The CDR3 loop spans 15 amino acids.